A single sample is the source of the 4 T cell receptor beta chains below, sequenced in a study of blood T cell repertoires in COVID-19. The assay was immunoSEQ multiplex PCR, and TCRdb's table has in-frame clones only and misses some. Here the sample spans around 80,000 clones, 75% to 95% being singletons. Sequenced: peripheral blood. These receptors all come from an elderly woman with acute or convalescent COVID-19.

The rearrangement uses TRBV7-8 and TRBJ2-7; possibly TRBD2 for D (6 bases). The V gene lost 4 bases and the J gene lost 2 bases, with 9 bases spanning the gap. The CDR3 is 13 residues long. From germline, CDR1 is SGHVS and CDR2 FQNEAQ. For the CDR3, the DNA is TGTGCCAGCAGCTACGGGGGTCCCTACGAGCAGTACTTC. It specifies CASSYGGPYEQYF.

The genes are TRBV12-3 or TRBV12-4 and TRBJ2-3, with D hard to call. Deletions cut 2 bases from V and 6 bases from J, with 6 bases between. This CDR3 is built from 12 residues. In DNA form, the CDR3 reads TGTGCCAGCAGTTTATTCGGGGATACGCAGTATTTT. Translated: CASSLFGDTQYF.

The chain joins TRBV2 to TRBJ1-1; D is uncertain. V lost 4 bases and J lost 5, with 17 bases in between. Germline-derived CDR1 and CDR2 are SNHLY and FYNNEI. The CDR3 covers 15 residues. CDR3 residues: CASSARGPRGTEAFF. The CDR3 nucleotides read TGTGCCAGCAGTGCCCGGGGTCCCCGAGGGACTGAAGCTTTCTTT.

For the CDR3, the DNA is TGTGCCAGCAGCCAAGATGCGAGCGGGGTGCTCGGTGATACGCAGTATTTT. Its translation: CASSQDASGVLGDTQYF. This rearrangement joins TRBV4-2 to TRBJ2-3, with 7 bases matching TRBD2. The CDR3 is 17 amino acids. Germline V gene data show CDR1 as LGHNA and CDR2 as YNFKEQ. V lost 0 bases, J lost 6 bases, and 12 bases stayed unmatched.